This TCR beta chain derives from a study of CD8+CD57+ T cells in acquired aplastic anemia. In the study overall: DNA recovered from sorted CD4+ and CD8+ cells had a mean of approximately 3 ug. Study-level findings and limits: Shared by patients and controls, 25 to 30 CD8+ CDR3s were abundant in patients.

A note on this clonotype: Its antigen is unknown. It is likely a read error, because the conserved phenylalanine at the end of the CDR3 is missing.

The V end was cut by 6 bases, the J end by 3 bases, with 11 bases between. Germline loops: CDR1 SNHLY, CDR2 FYNNEI. The CDR3 runs 13 residues. Using genomic DNA as the template, TCR beta VDJ and CDR3 profiling was carried out. MiXCR was run by TCRdb on the reads, yielding one entry per CDR3 protein. This sample has roughly 190,000 distinct CDR3 sequences, with around 45% found just once. Sequenced patients had shown CD8+CD57+ cell expansion by flow cytometry. Each patient gave a blood sample that was collected before any therapy had been received. The chain couples TRBV2 to TRBJ2-5, with D perhaps given as TRBD1 or TRBD2 (5 bases each). The source of this sequence is a human donor with aplastic anemia. Specimen: sorted CD4+, CD8+, or CD8+CD57+ T cells (not recorded which) from PBMCs. The CDR3 loop reads CASSDGAKETQYL. In DNA, the CDR3 is TGTGCCAGCAGCGACGGGGCGAAAGAGACCCAGTACCTC.